Described below is a single TCR beta chain sequence and its context. The target of this receptor is not known. Per-nucleotide qualities are absent, and no much larger clonotype sits a single base away. What this sample's time point label stands for: baseline before first vaccination. The treatment or condition label corresponds to: meningococcal conjugate vaccine given as trial control. Vaccinee samples were obtained from the UK trials COV001 and COV002, which included a single-blind randomized controlled phase 2/3 trial of AZD1222 (ChAdOx1 nCoV-19) in healthy adults. Trial participant PBMC samples were collected at day 0 and day 28 after the second dose for TCRbeta chain sequencing. The CDR3 regions of human TCRbeta chains were analyzed by immunosequencing. For the original study's pipeline: Repertoire TCRs were checked for matches against a reference library of SARS-CoV-2-specific TCRs that had been generated using the MIRA antigen-specificity platform. Breadth was defined as the fraction of unique TCRs that were SARS-CoV-2-associated, and depth was defined as the fraction of total T cells that were SARS-CoV-2-associated. Each spike-specific TCR was assigned to its reactive spike region and to a CD4 or CD8 class using the MIRA data. Log10-transformed breadth and depth values were compared by one-way ANOVA with Sidak's multiple comparisons tests. Held by TCRdb, this immuneACCESS table contains in-frame sequences only and omits some clones. Under half of the omission traces to an unresolved V gene where checked; the cause of the rest is unknown. The V and J calls and clone size come from that table; D and trimming were worked out from the DNA. Present in this sample are roughly 180,000 clones, 85% to 90% of which were seen just once. Of the sample, around 2.9% falls within the top ten clones.

This entry is derived from a study of T cell responses to AZD1222 COVID-19 vaccine (dated by TCRdb to the early 2020s). As for the study more broadly: TCR sequencing covered over 230 trial participants: 200 to 220 given two doses of AZD1222 and approximately 26 given two doses of MenACWY control vaccine. Enrollment into the trials was organized by age into subgroups of 18-55, 56-69 and 70-plus years, and those subgroups contained approximately 150, 30 and 60 TCR-sequenced participants, respectively.

On the study overall, not on this receptor specifically: In the small 56-69-year group, the increase in depth fell short of significance, most likely because of low power. Only six AZD1222 recipients were SARS-CoV-2 seropositive at baseline, limiting conclusions about previously exposed vaccinees. Because no day 14 peak-response samples were available, the repertoires could be characterized only after the peak T cell response. Reportedly, almost half of the unique spike-specific TCRs recognized epitopes lying outside the regions that are mutated in the B.1.351 and B.1.1.7 variants. CD4 TCRs associated with the vaccine covered the entire spike protein, and the dominant responses were in regions 160-218 and 743-854. Participants were mostly white British, with more females than males. The authors suggested clonal diversity may have been underestimated. After two AZD1222 doses, both the breadth and the depth of spike-specific TCRs were significantly higher than at day 0 and than in MenACWY recipients.

V is cut by 6 bases and J by 6 bases, and the space between the germline ends is 18 bases. CDR1 and CDR2 are drawn from the germline V gene: SNHLY, FYNNEI. The CDR3 contains 15 residues, cysteine and phenylalanine counted. Only CDR3 DNA remains: 45 bases, in frame from the first base. This receptor was identified in an adult in good health. The sample consisted of peripheral blood, taken on day 0 of MenACWY control vaccination. The sequence links TRBV2 to TRBJ2-1; the D gene assignment is perhaps TRBD1 or TRBD2, with each matching 6 bases. Read as DNA, the sequence is TGTGCCAGCAGGCCAGCTCGACTAGGGGGCAATGAGCAGTTCTTC. Its protein is CASRPARLGGNEQFF.